The 13 T cell receptor beta chains below were found in one sample sequenced in a study of shared clonotypes between healthy human individuals. Naive CD8 cells lacked CD45RO, underwent positive selection for CCR7 and left out terminally differentiated effector memory CD45RA+ cells. Produced via immunoSEQ multiplex PCR; TCRdb's table is partial and in-frame only. Among about 680,000 clones listed, approximately 90% were seen once. The sequenced material came from naive CD8+ T cells sorted from blood. The source is a man aged 25-45 years in good health.

The rearrangement joins TRBV15 to TRBJ1-5; possibly TRBD1 for D (6 bases). The CDR3 has 14 amino acids. Germline assignment: CDR1 LNHNV and CDR2 YYDKDF (reference sequence). The V and J ends lost 4 bases and 6 bases respectively, with 13 bases between them. The CDR3 is CATSTRGGGQPQHF. In DNA, the CDR3 is TGTGCCACCAGCACCAGGGGAGGGGGTCAGCCCCAGCATTTT.

The chain has TRBV28 and TRBJ2-1; D gene ambiguous. Germline V gene sequence: CDR1 MDHEN, CDR2 SYDVKM. V lost 6 bases and J lost 13, with 25 bases in between. The CDR3 length is 15 residues. CDR3 region: CASSFASSGLTVQFF. The CDR3 DNA reads TGTGCCAGCAGCTTTGCCTCTTCCGGGCTTACCGTCCAGTTCTTC.

J is TRBJ2-1 and V is TRBV6-1, with TRBD2 matching 7 bases. The CDR3 length is 15 residues. Germline loops: CDR1 MNHNS, CDR2 SASEGT. J was trimmed by 0 bases and V by 6 bases; bases with no gene match: 5. The CDR3 coding sequence is TGTGCCAGCAGAACCACTAGCGACTCCTACAATGAGCAGTTCTTC. Translation: CASRTTSDSYNEQFF.

The rearrangement uses TRBV7-9 and TRBJ2-3; 11 positions match TRBD2. The CDR3 spans 16 residues. Losses at the gene ends were 4 bases for V and 6 bases for J; bases not matched to a gene: 9. Germline V gene data show CDR1 as SEHNR and CDR2 as FQNEAQ (reference sequence). CDR3 coding DNA: TGTGCCAGCAGCTCCGGGACTAGCGGCCCCGGGGATACGCAGTATTTT. Translated, it gives CASSSGTSGPGDTQYF.

The chain combines TRBV7-6 with TRBJ2-7; D call uncertain. Germline V gene sequence: CDR1 SGHVS, CDR2 FNYEAQ. Trimming removed 1 base at V and 5 bases at J, with 9 bases between. This CDR3 is 13 amino acids long. CDR3 bases: TGTGCCAGCAGCTTAGTCGCTGGGAACGAGCAGTACTTC. Translated, it gives CASSLVAGNEQYF.

The chain has TRBV4-3 and TRBJ2-2; the D is unclear. V lost 0 bases and J 6 bases, leaving 14 bases between the germline ends. The CDR3 length is 16 residues. Germline V gene sequence: CDR1 LGHNA, CDR2 YSLEER. CDR3 region: CASSQDLRLVSGELFF. DNA for the CDR3: TGCGCCAGCAGCCAAGATCTAAGGCTAGTTTCCGGGGAGCTGTTTTTT.

This clone was counted at least ten times. The CDR3 sequence: CATSRGRTNTGELFF. The CDR3 DNA is TGTGCCACCAGCAGAGGACGGACGAACACCGGGGAGCTGTTTTTT. V gene TRBV15 combines with J gene TRBJ2-2; D ambiguous. From germline, CDR1 is LNHNV and CDR2 YYDKDF (reference sequence). The V end lost 1 base, the J end lost 0 bases, and 6 bases lay between the germline ends. This CDR3 is 15 amino acids long.

V usage is TRBV4-1 and J usage is TRBJ2-1, with 8 bases fitting TRBD2. This CDR3 is 16 amino acids long. CDR1 and CDR2 from the germline V gene are MGHRA and YSYEKL. V dropped 0 bases and J dropped 1; count of bases not matched to a gene: 2. The CDR3 DNA reads as TGCGCCAGCAGCCAAGATGCGGGAGGTTCCTACAATGAGCAGTTCTTC. Translation: CASSQDAGGSYNEQFF.

The rearrangement uses TRBV27 and TRBJ2-3; D possibly uses TRBD1 or TRBD2 (6 bases each). Germline values: CDR1 MNHEY, CDR2 SMNVEV (reference sequence). The CDR3 loop spans 17 amino acids. Trimming took off 0 bases at V and 2 bases at J, with 15 bases between the two ends. The CDR3 loop reads CASSLSRGTLYTDTQYF. CDR3 in DNA: TGTGCCAGCAGTTTATCGCGCGGGACACTCTACACAGATACGCAGTATTTT.

This chain connects TRBV5-5 to TRBJ2-4; 13 bases map to TRBD2. This CDR3 spans 19 amino acids. CDR1 is SGHKS and CDR2 is YYEKEE in the germline V gene (reference sequence). Trimming took 4 bases from V and 0 from J; bases not matched to a gene: 10. CDR3 protein: CASSAPGTSGKVAKNIQYF. For the CDR3, the DNA is TGTGCCAGCAGCGCCCCCGGGACTAGCGGGAAGGTAGCCAAAAACATTCAGTACTTC.

V and J are TRBV27 and TRBJ2-7; 7 bases are shared with TRBD2. V trimming: 10 bases; J trimming: 0 bases; junction bases outside the gene matches: 15. The CDR3 totals 16 residues. Germline V gene lookup returns CDR1 MNHEY and CDR2 SMNVEV (reference sequence). In nucleotides, the CDR3 is TGTGCCACCTCAATCACGACTAGCAGGAGCTCCTACGAGCAGTACTTC. As protein: CATSITTSRSSYEQYF.

The chain links TRBV2 to TRBJ2-1, with a weak D call TRBD1 (5 bases). CDR1 is SNHLY and CDR2 is FYNNEI in the germline V gene. CDR3 length equals 12 residues. Trimming took 8 bases from V and 8 from J, leaving 13 bases between them. The CDR3 loop is CASPGGAHEQFF. The DNA of the CDR3 is TGTGCCAGCCCGGGTGGGGCTCATGAGCAGTTCTTC.

J is TRBJ2-5 and V is TRBV2; unclear D gene. The germline V and J ends were trimmed by 2 bases and 3 bases, with 7 bases remaining between them. The V gene's germline CDR1 is SNHLY and CDR2 FYNNEI. The CDR3 contains 13 residues. CDR3 protein: CASSEPSKETQYF. The CDR3 bases are TGTGCCAGCAGTGAACCCAGTAAAGAGACCCAGTACTTC.